One and the same sample provided the 3 T cell receptor beta chains below, sequenced in a study of cytomegalovirus exposure and HLA in healthy donors. Sequencing was performed with immunoSEQ multiplex PCR; in TCRdb, only in-frame clones are kept and a portion is missing. The sample contains some 220,000 clones, approximately 90% of which appear only once. The sequenced material came from PBMCs. The source is a woman aged 18 to 35 in good health and CMV-seronegative.

The chain combines TRBV14 with TRBJ1-2, with 9 bases lining up with TRBD1. V shed 1 base, J shed 5 bases, and the junction held 2 bases outside the gene matches. Germline V lookup: CDR1 SGHDN, CDR2 FVKESK. This CDR3 has 14 residues. The DNA for the CDR3 is TGTGCCAGCAGCCAAGTCGGGACAGGGTATGGCTACACCTTC. This sequence encodes CASSQVGTGYGYTF.

CDR3 DNA sequence: TGTGCCAGCAGTAAGAGGGGGCCGTCTAACTATGGCTACACCTTC. Amino acid sequence: CASSKRGPSNYGYTF. The genes are TRBV5-4 and TRBJ1-2; 7 nucleotides match TRBD1. This CDR3 has 15 residues. The ends lost 5 bases at V and 0 bases at J; junction bases unmatched: 7. Germline V lookup: CDR1 SGHNT, CDR2 YYREEE (reference sequence).

CDR3 amino acids: CASSSTMTGSSEAFF. The CDR3 DNA reads TGTGCCAGCAGCTCCACCATGACAGGTTCGTCTGAAGCTTTCTTT. The chain is built from TRBV7-6 and TRBJ1-1, with D maybe TRBD1 (6 bases). The V gene's germline CDR1 is SGHVS and CDR2 FNYEAQ. The V end lost 4 bases, the J end lost 6 bases, and 18 bases lay between the germline ends. This CDR3 contains 15 residues.